Below are 21 T cell receptor beta chains sequenced from a single sample in a study of blood T cells in healthy people across ages. With a J-beta primer mix and a sample-barcoded 5' primer, a second PCR ran about 7 to 11 cycles. TCRdb used MiXCR to reprocess the 5' RACE reads, holding one entry per CDR3 protein. The data show approximately 940,000 distinct CDR3 sequences, with 40% to 60% seen just once and around 15% held by the top ten. Sequencing input: blood. These receptors originate from a man younger than 45 in good health.

In its sample, this clonotype was seen once. The chain carries TRBV4-3 and TRBJ1-1; possible D gene TRBD1, 6 bases. The CDR3 totals 15 residues. Trimming removed 0 bases from V and 5 bases from J, with 13 bases in between. The germline CDR1 and CDR2 sequences are LGHNA and YSLEER. The CDR3 spells CASSQDTGLVTEAFF. CDR3 nucleotides: TGCGCCAGCAGCCAAGATACAGGGCTTGTTACTGAAGCTTTCTTT.

The chain carries TRBV2 and TRBJ2-1; D uncertain. Deletions cut 7 bases from V and 2 bases from J, with 15 bases between. In germline, CDR1 is SNHLY, CDR2 FYNNEI. The CDR3 extends over 15 amino acids. CDR3 DNA sequence: TGTGCCAGCAAGGTGCTGGGAACTACCTACAATGAGCAGTTCTTC. Its protein product is CASKVLGTTYNEQFF. The full variable domain, rest sourced from reference TRBV2 and TRBJ2-1, is EPEVTQTPSHQVTQMGQEVILRCVPISNHLYFYWYRQILGQKVEFLVSFYNNEISEKSEIFDDQFSVERPDGSNFTLKIRSTKLEDSAMYFCASKVLGTTYNEQFFGPGTRLTVL.

The genes are TRBV4-1 and TRBJ2-3; 9 nucleotides line up with TRBD2. V lost 0 bases to trimming and J lost 6 bases; unmatched junction nucleotides: 10. The CDR3 loop spans 17 amino acids. CDR1 and CDR2 (germline): MGHRA, YSYEKL. CDR3 residues: CASSQDLLAGLEDTQYF. The CDR3 nucleotides are TGCGCCAGCAGCCAAGATCTTCTAGCGGGGCTTGAGGATACGCAGTATTTT.

As for this clonotype: One end of the junction is discordant with germline, which a read error may explain. V and J are TRBV12-3 or TRBV12-4 and TRBJ1-5, with D hard to call. The CDR3 is 15 amino acids. CDR3 coding DNA: TGTTCCAGCAGTTTAGTCGGTAACGAATATCAGCCCCAGCATTTT. Protein sequence: CSSSLVGNEYQPQHF.

This clonotype was detected only a few times. The chain recombines TRBV14 with TRBJ2-3; the D call may be TRBD1 or TRBD2 (5 bases each). Germline-derived CDR1 and CDR2 are SGHDN and FVKESK. With 5 bases removed from V and 0 bases from J, the gap between germline ends came to 12 bases. This CDR3 is built from 15 residues. In DNA, the CDR3 is TGTGCCAGCAGCGGGCCGGGGCACAGCACAGATACGCAGTATTTT. Its protein product is CASSGPGHSTDTQYF.

Only a few counts were recorded for this clonotype. V gene TRBV4-1 combines with J gene TRBJ2-1; D unclear. Trimming shortened V by 0 bases and J by 8 bases, and 14 bases separated the two germline ends. The CDR3 loop spans 15 amino acids. The germline V gene encodes CDR1 MGHRA and CDR2 YSYEKL. The CDR3 spells CASSQELRVLDEQFF. The DNA for the CDR3 is TGCGCCAGCAGCCAAGAGTTGAGAGTTCTCGATGAGCAGTTCTTC.

The rearrangement joins TRBV18 to TRBJ2-1; maybe TRBD2 (6 bases). Trimming took 6 bases from V and 9 from J, leaving 15 bases between them. CDR1 and CDR2 from the germline V gene are KGHSH and LQKENI. This CDR3 is 13 amino acids long. DNA for the CDR3: TGTGCCAGCTCGCGGGACTTGGCAGCTGAGCAGTTCTTC. Protein product: CASSRDLAAEQFF. Based on the CDR3 plus reference TRBV18 and TRBJ2-1, the full variable domain is NAGVMQNPRHLVRRRGQEARLRCSPMKGHSHVYWYRQLPEEGLKFMVYLQKENIIDESGMPKERFSAEFPKEGPSILRIQQVVRGDSAAYFCASSRDLAAEQFFGPGTRLTVL.

This clonotype was seen repeatedly, ten times or more. The rearrangement joins TRBV7-9 to TRBJ1-5; D is ambiguous. Germline V CDR1 and CDR2: SEHNR, FQNEAQ (reference sequence). Between the trimmed V and J ends, which lost 1 base and 1 base, there was a span of 5 bases. The CDR3 totals 14 residues. The CDR3 here is CASSLERSNQPQHF. The DNA of the CDR3 is TGTGCCAGCAGCTTAGAAAGGAGCAATCAGCCCCAGCATTTT.

Only a few counts were recorded for this clonotype. J is TRBJ2-1 and V is TRBV20-1, with TRBD2 matching over 7 bases. V lost 0 bases and J lost 4; bases outside the gene matches: 9. The CDR3 runs to 16 residues. Germline V gene sequence: CDR1 DFQATT, CDR2 SNEGSKA (reference sequence). This CDR3 is CSAREWASGRYNEQFF. Written as DNA, the CDR3 is TGCAGTGCTAGAGAATGGGCTAGCGGAAGATACAATGAGCAGTTCTTC.

This clonotype has a handful of counts. This rearrangement joins TRBV3-1 to TRBJ2-1, with D uncertain. CDR3 length equals 14 residues. The ends were cut back, 2 bases at V and 6 bases at J, with 11 bases in the middle. Germline values: CDR1 LGHDT, CDR2 YNNKEL (reference sequence). CDR3 amino acids: CASSQPNSRNEQFF. CDR3 sequence (DNA): TGTGCCAGCAGCCAACCGAACTCCCGCAATGAGCAGTTCTTC.

This clonotype was observed a single time. The chain is built from TRBV12-3 or TRBV12-4 and TRBJ2-7; a weak D match, TRBD1 (6 bases). This CDR3 is built from 14 residues. The ends were cut back, 2 bases at V and 6 bases at J, with 14 bases in the middle. The CDR3 bases are TGTGCCAGCAGTTTATCCAGGGACAATGCCGAGCAGTACTTC. This sequence encodes CASSLSRDNAEQYF.

This clonotype was observed many times. The chain combines TRBV29-1 with TRBJ1-2; maybe TRBD1 (5 bases). Germline V gene data show CDR1 as SQVTM and CDR2 as ANQGSEA. The V end was cut by 3 bases, the J end by 4 bases, with 9 bases between. The CDR3 is 12 amino acids. The CDR3 reads CSVDGDGYGYTF. CDR3 in DNA: TGCAGCGTTGATGGGGACGGCTATGGCTACACCTTC.

This rearrangement joins TRBV5-1 to TRBJ2-7; TRBD1 might be the D (6 bases). The CDR3 runs to 16 residues. CDR1 and CDR2 from the germline V gene are SGHRS and YFSETQ. V lost 4 bases and J lost 0, with 17 bases in between. The CDR3 reads CASSPDSVNPSYEQYF. The CDR3 nucleotides read TGCGCCAGCAGCCCGGACAGTGTCAACCCCTCCTACGAGCAGTACTTC.

The chain is built from TRBV7-2 and TRBJ2-1, with TRBD2 matching over 11 bases. Germline V lookup: CDR1 SGHTA, CDR2 FQGNSA. The CDR3 extends over 15 amino acids. With V trimmed by 3 bases and J by 9 bases, 7 bases remained unmatched. For the CDR3, the DNA is TGTGCCAGCAGCTTCGGGGCTAGCGGGGGGACTGAGCAGTTCTTC. Amino acid sequence: CASSFGASGGTEQFF.

V is TRBV3-1 and J is TRBJ2-1; D is ambiguous. This CDR3 region has 17 residues. Germline V gives CDR1 LGHDT, CDR2 YNNKEL (reference sequence). The ends were cut back, 1 base at V and 6 bases at J, with 19 bases in the middle. The CDR3 protein is CASSQVSVGFTPNEQFF. In nucleotides, the CDR3 is TGTGCCAGCAGCCAAGTGTCAGTAGGGTTCACTCCCAATGAGCAGTTCTTC.

Only a few counts were recorded for this clonotype. The CDR3 reads CSARADRDRVDEQYF. The DNA for the CDR3 is TGCAGTGCTAGGGCAGACAGGGATCGAGTGGACGAGCAGTACTTC. This chain uses TRBV20-1 with TRBJ2-7, with TRBD1 matching 7 bases. The CDR3 runs to 15 residues. V trimming: 3 bases; J trimming: 5 bases; junction bases outside the gene matches: 13. Germline V gene sequence: CDR1 DFQATT, CDR2 SNEGSKA (reference sequence).

The chain carries TRBV28 and TRBJ2-7; TRBD2 is a possible D gene (8 bases). Trimming shortened V by 7 bases and J by 0 bases, and 16 bases separated the two germline ends. Per the germline V gene, CDR1 is MDHEN and CDR2 is SYDVKM. The CDR3 runs 15 residues. In DNA form, the CDR3 reads TGTGCCAGCACCGGGGGGGACAGATACTCCTACGAGCAGTACTTC. Amino acid sequence: CASTGGDRYSYEQYF.

This clonotype was picked up a small number of times. The rearrangement uses TRBV4-2 and TRBJ2-1; D is possibly TRBD2 (5 bases). The V and J ends lost 1 base and 0 bases respectively, with 13 bases between them. Germline V lookup: CDR1 LGHNA, CDR2 YNFKEQ. The CDR3 runs 17 residues. For the CDR3, the DNA is TGTGCCAGCAGCCAAGTAGGCGGGCGACGCTCCTACAATGAGCAGTTCTTC. It specifies CASSQVGGRRSYNEQFF.

This clonotype has a handful of counts. This chain connects TRBV29-1 to TRBJ1-1, with D hard to call. Trimming cost V 6 bases and J 2 bases, with 13 bases left between them. The CDR3 consists of 13 residues. The germline gives CDR1 SQVTM, CDR2 ANQGSEA. The CDR3 nucleotides are TGCAGCGTATTTGAGACAATAAACACTGAAGCTTTCTTT. This gives the protein CSVFETINTEAFF.

This rearrangement joins TRBV29-1 to TRBJ1-1; possibly TRBD1 for D (6 bases). Trimming cost V 6 bases and J 1 base, with 9 bases left between them. This CDR3 spans 12 amino acids. CDR1 SQVTM and CDR2 ANQGSEA come from the germline V gene. CDR3 DNA: TGCAGCGTGGAGGGACAGAACACTGAAGCTTTCTTT. This gives the protein CSVEGQNTEAFF.

The rearrangement joins TRBV7-9 to TRBJ2-3; a possible D gene is TRBD1 (5 bases). This CDR3 has 15 amino acids. V was shortened by 0 bases and J by 4 bases, with 11 bases between the two germline ends. Germline lookup yields CDR1 SEHNR and CDR2 FQNEAQ (reference sequence). The DNA of the CDR3 is TGTGCCAGCAGCTTAGCTCGGCAGGGTCCAGATACGCAGTATTTT. Its protein is CASSLARQGPDTQYF.